The 2 T cell receptor beta chains below come from one sample, sequenced in a study of CD8+CD57+ T cells in acquired aplastic anemia. Genomic DNA, serving as template, underwent TCR beta VDJ and CDR3 profiling. From the reads, TCRdb called clonotypes with MiXCR, one entry per CDR3 protein. In the table there are some 120,000 distinct CDR3 sequences, about 50% of which are singletons. For sequencing, patients were chosen who had shown expansion of CD8+CD57+ cells by flow cytometry. Sequencing used sorted CD4+, CD8+, or CD8+CD57+ T cells (not recorded which) from PBMCs. The receptors shown here come from a human donor with aplastic anemia.

This chain connects TRBV24-1 to TRBJ1-2; TRBD1 matches at 10 bases. The CDR3 covers 16 residues. The V segment lost 2 bases and the J segment 3 bases; nucleotides outside the gene matches: 5. The germline V gene has CDR1 KGHDR and CDR2 SFDVKD. The CDR3 here is CATSDSVGTGDYGYTF. The CDR3 DNA sequence: TGTGCCACCAGTGATTCAGTTGGGACAGGGGACTATGGCTACACCTTC.

The CDR3 sequence is CASSMANYNEQFF. CDR3 DNA sequence: TGTGCCAGCAGTATGGCCAACTACAATGAGCAGTTCTTC. The genes are TRBV28 and TRBJ2-1; no reliable D call. Germline assignment: CDR1 MDHEN and CDR2 SYDVKM. This CDR3 is 13 amino acids long. V gave up 5 bases and J gave up 3 bases, with 8 bases separating them. Variable domain in full (rest from reference TRBV28 and TRBJ2-1): DVKVTQSSRYLVKRTGEKVFLECVQDMDHENMFWYRQDPGLGLRLIYFSYDVKMKEKGDIPEGYSVSREKKERFSLILESASTNQTSMYLCASSMANYNEQFFGPGTRLTVL.